This TCR beta chain appears in the sequencing data of a study of blood T cell repertoires in COVID-19. Study context: Collection of acute and convalescent COVID-19 samples took place in the United States, Italy and Spain.

The length of the CDR3 is 13 residues. With 8 bases clipped from V and 6 bases from J, the junction kept 9 bases outside the gene matches. Germline CDR1 reads SSHAT; CDR2 reads FNYEAQ (reference sequence). In the authors' methods: Reference gene primer amplification gave nucleated cell count estimates. Using immunoSEQ multiplex PCR, the repertoire was profiled, and TCRdb retains in-frame clones only, with some absent. Clone size and V and J calls were adopted from that table, with D and trimming inferred from the DNA. The sample has 200,000 to 250,000 clones, 83% seen once. Clinical history as reported by participants underpinned cohort assignment. Exposed participants came across a COVID-19 case within 2 weeks before study entry.

The chain couples TRBV7-7 to TRBJ2-5; the match to TRBD1 covers 7 bases. This receptor was identified in a woman aged 45-65 years who had been exposed to COVID-19. Specimen: PBMCs or T cells enriched from blood (not recorded which). This chain's CDR3 is CASGPEGAQTQYF. The CDR3 DNA is TGTGCCAGCGGGCCCGAGGGGGCGCAGACCCAGTACTTC.